This TCR beta chain was sequenced for a study of blood T cell repertoires in COVID-19 (dated by TCRdb to 2020 to 2022). Some background on the complete study: The collaborator samples originated in the United States, Italy and Spain and spanned the acute and convalescent phases of COVID-19. Where HLA class I and class II types were available, the types were taken from metadata supplied by the sample provider, not from assay-based typing. Samples were obtained from the ongoing ImmuneRACE study (first 160 participants) and from some 1,200 subjects provided by 6 global collaborators. Nearly every sample came with metadata listing a de-identified subject ID, COVID-19 status, age in years and sex. The material from the prospective study consisted of cDNA or gDNA derived from T cells, B-cell-depleted T cells, or PBMCs. Deeply sampled blood TCRbeta repertoires from subjects exposed to, actively infected with, or recovered from COVID-19 were included in the dataset. A freely available public database, intended as a resource for researchers studying the immune response to SARS-CoV-2, is where the repertoires were released. Findings and caveats that apply to the study as a whole: How much clinical and demographic metadata was included differed by source and by participant, and the metadata was provided uncurated.

Notes on this clone: This clone's antigen is unknown. No per-base quality is available; no much larger clone lies one base away.

TCRbeta CDR3 regions were amplified from genomic DNA by means of the immunoSEQ Assay, a bias-controlled multiplex PCR. The authors processed their data as follows. Within the assay, amplification of reference gene primers was used to estimate how many nucleated cells each sample contained. To quantify the absolute abundance of each unique TCRbeta CDR3 rearrangement, sequence reads were collapsed and filtered. Productive Simpson clonality was computed per sample as the square root of Simpson's diversity index over productive rearrangements. TCRdb limited this immuneACCESS table to in-frame rearrangements with V and J called. A share of clones is missing; checked studies link under half to unresolved V genes, and the rest is unexplained. The V and J calls and clone size were taken over from that table, and D and trimming were inferred from the DNA. Across this sample there are 89,000 or so clones, with around 85% seen only once. Clones ranked in the top ten supply roughly 12% of the sample.

Collaborating institutions collected whole blood in K2EDTA tubes following their own protocols. For TCRbeta analysis, collaborators shipped samples as frozen whole blood, isolated PBMCs, or DNA extracted from either of those sample types. The CDR3 goes from the cysteine to the phenylalanine over 14 residues. This entry keeps only the CDR3 DNA: 42 bases, framed from base 1. The germline V gene specifies KGHSH as CDR1 and LQKENI as CDR2. Trimming costs V 3 bases and J 6 bases, and their ends lie 14 bases apart. Material for sequencing was peripheral blood. This TCR was recovered from a human donor in a cohort sampled during active COVID-19. The chain is assembled from TRBV18 and TRBJ1-2; confidence is insufficient to name the D gene. Here the CDR3 is given as CASSPSRREDGYTF. The DNA sequence is as follows: TGTGCCAGCTCACCGTCTCGTCGGGAGGATGGCTACACCTTC.